These 17 T cell receptor beta chains originate from one sample sequenced in a study of T cells in women clearing cervical HPV infection. Generated by immunoSEQ multiplex PCR, the TCRdb table keeps only in-frame clones and is missing some. In all, the sample yields approximately 49,000 clones. The source material was blood buffy coat. These TCRs come from a woman between 18 and 75 years old with a cervical HPV16 infection that either progressed to CIN3+ or cleared (not recorded which).

As regards this clone: The CDR3 goes on 3 residues after the read ends, and that part is filled in from the germline J gene. This chain uses TRBV30 with TRBJ2-5, with TRBD1 identical over 8 bases. The CDR3 contains 16 residues. The trim removed 0 bases at V and 1 base at J, leaving 7 bases unmatched. Germline V gene sequence: CDR1 GTSNPN, CDR2 SVGIG (reference sequence). Partial CDR3 DNA: TGTGCCTGGAGTGTCCGGACAGGGTCGCTCCAAGAGACC. Translating gives CAWSVRTGSLQET. The CDR3 in its entirety is CAWSVRTGSLQETQYF.

As concerns this clone: The read terminates 3 residues before the CDR3 end, so the remaining end is supplied by the germline J gene. V usage is TRBV7-8 and J usage is TRBJ1-1; perhaps TRBD1 as D (5 bases). CDR3 length: 13 amino acids. V lost 1 base, J lost 6 bases, and 9 bases lay in between. CDR1 is SGHVS, CDR2 FQNEAQ, per germline. The sequenced CDR3 bases are TGTGCCAGCAGCTTAGTTACGGGGGCTGAA. Translating it yields CASSLVTGAE. The full CDR3 sequence reads CASSLVTGAEAFF.

The CDR3 bases that were read are TGCAGCGTTGCGAGGGGGCGAAACACTGAA. This codes for CSVARGRNTE. The full-length CDR3 reads as CSVARGRNTEAFF. V usage is TRBV29-1 and J usage is TRBJ1-1, with 7 bases that match TRBD1. The missing CDR3 end, 3 residues past where the read stops, is filled in from the germline J gene. Germline CDR1 is SQVTM and CDR2 is ANQGSEA. The CDR3 is 13 amino acids. With V trimmed by 4 bases and J by 2 bases, 4 bases remained unmatched.

With respect to this clone: The CDR3 end lies 3 residues beyond the end of the read and is filled in from the germline J gene. This chain joins TRBV19 and TRBJ2-3, with D tentatively TRBD1 (5 bases). The CDR3 has 15 amino acids. The V gene lost 4 bases and the J gene lost 0 bases, with 11 bases spanning the gap. Germline values: CDR1 LNHDA, CDR2 SQIVND (reference sequence). The DNA read from the CDR3 is TGTGCCAGTAGTACGACAGATCTGAGCACAGATACG. Its protein product is CASSTTDLSTDT. The entire CDR3 is CASSTTDLSTDTQYF.

As to this clone: The CDR3 goes on 3 residues after the read ends, and that part is filled in from the germline J gene. This chain uses TRBV29-1 with TRBJ1-2, with 8 bases aligning to TRBD1. Germline V CDR1 and CDR2: SQVTM, ANQGSEA. The CDR3 length is 17 residues. J gave up 0 bases and V 0 bases, and 9 bases lay outside the gene matches. The covered CDR3 bases are TGCAGCGTTGAAGATCTGCCGGGACAGGCCTCTAACTATGGC. Its protein product is CSVEDLPGQASNYG. The whole CDR3 protein is CSVEDLPGQASNYGYTF.

Remarks on this clone: The sequenced fragment ends 3 residues before the CDR3 boundary, so the rest is inferred from the germline J gene. The chain carries TRBV20-1 and TRBJ2-7, with D perhaps TRBD1 (5 bases). This CDR3 contains 13 residues. From germline, CDR1 is DFQATT and CDR2 SNEGSKA (reference sequence). The V and J ends lost 1 base and 5 bases respectively, with 12 bases between them. The sequenced CDR3 bases are TGCAGTGCTAGAGCTAGGGGCCTCCACGAG. Translating gives CSARARGLHE. The entire CDR3 protein is CSARARGLHEQYF.

CDR3 bases read: TGTGCCAGCAGCTTTCACGGGGATGGAGATACG. This codes for CASSFHGDGDT. The complete CDR3 protein is CASSFHGDGDTQYF. The chain employs TRBV11-2 and TRBJ2-3; maybe TRBD2 (5 bases). The CDR3 goes on 3 residues after the read ends, and that part is filled in from the germline J gene. This CDR3 has 14 amino acids. V was clipped by 3 bases and J by 5 bases, with 12 bases between them. Germline CDR1 and CDR2: SGHAT and FQNNGV.

Regarding this clone: The read is 3 residues too short to cover the CDR3 end, so that end is filled in from the germline J gene. V gene TRBV5-8 combines with J gene TRBJ1-1; D not resolved. In germline, CDR1 is SGHTS, CDR2 YDEGEE. Deletions cut 1 base from V and 5 bases from J, with 6 bases between. The CDR3 loop spans 12 amino acids. The CDR3 region is CASSLHGTEAFF. CDR3 DNA, as far as it was read: TGTGCCAGCAGCTTGCACGGGACTGAA.

On this clone: The CDR3 extends 3 residues past the end of the read, so its final part is completed from the germline J gene. The gene calls are TRBV11-2 and TRBJ2-7, with D maybe TRBD1 (6 bases). The V gene's germline CDR1 is SGHAT and CDR2 FQNNGV. This CDR3 region has 15 residues. The germline V and J ends were trimmed by 3 bases and 2 bases, with 14 bases remaining between them. The CDR3 is CASSFFGTTTYEQYF. CDR3 DNA (partial): TGTGCCAGCAGCTTTTTTGGGACAACGACCTACGAG.

As regards this clone: The read ends 3 residues early relative to the CDR3; the germline J gene fills the gap. This sequence joins TRBV20-1 and TRBJ2-1; 14 bases line up with TRBD2. Trimming removed 5 bases from V and 9 bases from J; junction bases left unmatched: 6. The CDR3 has 14 residues. Per the germline V gene, CDR1 is DFQATT and CDR2 is SNEGSKA (reference sequence). CDR3 bases read: TGCAGTGCTCAAGGGACTAGCGGGAGAGGTGAG. Protein product: CSAQGTSGRGE. The CDR3, in full, reads CSAQGTSGRGEQFF.

Details on this clone: The read stops 3 residues short of the end of the CDR3; the missing end is completed from the germline J gene. The chain is built from TRBV5-4 and TRBJ2-7, with 7 bases that match TRBD2. The germline gives CDR1 SGHNT, CDR2 YYREEE (reference sequence). This CDR3 has 14 residues. Germline trimming cut 4 bases from V and 0 bases from J; bases unmatched to any gene: 4. CDR3 DNA (partial): TGTGCCAGCAGCGCGCGGGGGAGCTCCTACGAG. It encodes CASSARGSSYE. The CDR3 in full is CASSARGSSYEQYF.

Remarks on this clone: The CDR3 end is not reached by the read, which stops 3 residues before it; the germline J gene fills it in. This chain links TRBV2 with TRBJ1-2; TRBD1 matches 9 bases. V lost 8 bases, J lost 5 bases, and 18 bases stayed unmatched. The CDR3 is 17 residues long. CDR1 and CDR2 (germline): SNHLY, FYNNEI. The part of the CDR3 DNA that was read is TGTGCCAGCGAGGCCAGAACGGGACAGGGTAAAGGATATGGC. It specifies CASEARTGQGKGYG. The whole CDR3 region reads CASEARTGQGKGYGYTF.

Remarks on this clone: The sequence runs out 3 residues before the end of the CDR3; the remainder is reconstructed from the germline J gene. The chain employs TRBV6-2 or TRBV6-3 and TRBJ2-3; 9 bases fit TRBD2. The CDR3 contains 15 residues. Trimming removed 6 bases from V and 0 bases from J; junction bases left unmatched: 4. Germline V CDR1 and CDR2: MNHEY, SVGEGT. CDR3: CASRLAGVSTDTQYF. Incomplete CDR3 DNA: TGTGCCAGCAGGTTAGCGGGAGTAAGCACAGATACG.

In the case of this clone: The sequence runs out 3 residues before the end of the CDR3; the remainder is reconstructed from the germline J gene. This rearrangement joins TRBV4-2 to TRBJ2-7, with D possibly TRBD2 on 5 matching bases. The CDR3 is 13 residues long. V lost 1 base, J lost 4 bases, and 8 bases lay in between. Germline CDR1 is LGHNA and CDR2 is YNFKEQ. The covered CDR3 bases are TGTGCCAGCAGCCAAGGTACGGGGTACGAG. Its translation: CASSQGTGYE. The entire CDR3 sequence reads CASSQGTGYEQYF.

Notes on this clone: The read comes to an end 3 residues before the CDR3 does, leaving the germline J gene to fill in the end. V usage is TRBV20-1 and J usage is TRBJ2-5, with TRBD2 identical over 11 bases. Losses at the gene ends were 2 bases for V and 4 bases for J; bases not matched to a gene: 9. The V gene's germline CDR1 is DFQATT and CDR2 SNEGSKA (reference sequence). The CDR3 loop spans 16 amino acids. The sequenced part of the CDR3 DNA is TGCAGTGCTAGACTAGCGGGAGGCTCCGGGTCAGAGACC. It translates to CSARLAGGSGSET. The entire CDR3 protein is CSARLAGGSGSETQYF.

With regard to this clone: The read finishes 3 residues shy of the CDR3 end, and the germline J gene is used to complete it. This sequence joins TRBV19 and TRBJ1-6; 9 bases match TRBD1. Germline assignment: CDR1 LNHDA and CDR2 SQIVND (reference sequence). The V gene end was trimmed by 6 bases and the J gene end by 9 bases; junction bases not matched to a gene: 9. The CDR3 has 15 amino acids. The CDR3 bases that were read are TGTGCCAGTAGGAGACAGGGGGATATCGGTTCACCC. As protein: CASRRQGDIGSP. The entire CDR3 reads CASRRQGDIGSPLHF.

Remarks on this clone: The CDR3 goes on 3 residues after the read ends, and that part is filled in from the germline J gene. The sample contains more than one DNA sequence encoding this CDR3. This chain links TRBV16 with TRBJ1-3; D gene ambiguous. Germline lookup yields CDR1 KGHSY and CDR2 FQNENV. The ends were cut back, 0 bases at V and 1 base at J, with 7 bases in the middle. This CDR3 has 15 amino acids. This chain's CDR3 is CASSQSRVSGNTIYF. CDR3 bases read: TGTGCCAGCAGCCAATCGCGGGTTTCTGGAAACACC. The full variable domain, completed using reference TRBV16 and TRBJ1-3, is GEEVAQTPKHLVRGEGQKAKLYCAPIKGHSYVFWYQQVLKNEFKFLISFQNENVFDETGMPKERFSAKCLPNSPCSLEIQATKLEDSAVYFCASSQSRVSGNTIYFGEGSWLTVV.